This T cell receptor (beta chain) was profiled in a study of blood T cell repertoires in COVID-19. Turning to the study itself: In each case, the material was cDNA or gDNA derived from T cells, B-cell-depleted T cells, or PBMCs.

A few counts support this clone. The CDR3 extends over 13 amino acids. Germline V gene lookup returns CDR1 MNHEY and CDR2 SVGAGI. V dropped 6 bases and J dropped 7; count of bases not matched to a gene: 8. Data came from immunoSEQ multiplex PCR; TCRdb stores just in-frame clones and leaves some out. The sample shows 110,000 or so clones, about four fifths of them seen only once. The TCR sequence derives from an elderly man with acute or convalescent COVID-19. Sequenced material: peripheral blood. The chain recombines TRBV6-5 with TRBJ1-2; 7 bases fit TRBD1. CDR3 bases: TGTGCCAGCAGCGAGGGACAGTTCTCTGGCTACACCTTC. Residues: CASSEGQFSGYTF.